A single sample is the source of the 25 T cell receptor beta chains below, sequenced in a study of post-analysis software for immune sequencing data. Antigen specificity for these receptors is unknown. The TCR beta cDNA libraries carried unique molecular identifiers. TCRdb passed the PCR reads through MiXCR, listing each CDR3 protein once. Among about 810,000 distinct CDR3 sequences listed, about 53% were seen once. Regarding the study as a whole: Roughly 5 TRBV segments occurring more often in patients than controls included TRBV5-6, TRBV5-1 and TRBV20-1.

What was sequenced was blood. The receptor set was obtained from a girl aged 10 to 17 with multiple sclerosis.

This clonotype turned up a few times. The V gene is TRBV18, the J gene TRBJ2-1; 13 positions agree with TRBD2. This CDR3 contains 20 residues. Germline V lookup: CDR1 KGHSH, CDR2 LQKENI. With V trimmed by 0 bases and J by 4 bases, 12 bases remained unmatched. The CDR3 here is CASSPPNHGTSGVKYNEQFF. The CDR3 coding sequence is TGTGCCAGCTCACCACCGAATCACGGGACTAGCGGGGTAAAATACAATGAGCAGTTCTTC.

V usage is TRBV29-1 and J usage is TRBJ2-3; D perhaps matches TRBD1 (6 bases). Per germline, CDR1 SQVTM and CDR2 ANQGSEA. V shed 8 bases and J shed 0 bases, with 21 bases lying between them. This CDR3 region has 16 residues. Here the CDR3 reads CSSTVRDTYSTDTQYF. The CDR3 DNA follows: TGCAGCTCAACGGTCAGGGACACTTATAGCACAGATACGCAGTATTTT.

V usage is TRBV10-2 and J usage is TRBJ2-4, with 8 bases fitting TRBD1. The J call may be faulty, since TRBJ2-7 better matches the DNA end. This CDR3 is 15 amino acids long. CDR1 and CDR2 (germline): WSHSY, SAAADI. CDR3 sequence reads: CASSVSGQGIYEQYF. The CDR3 DNA follows: TGCGCCAGCAGTGTTTCCGGACAGGGAATCTACGAGCAGTACTTC.

This clonotype was seen a few times. The CDR3 is CASTDRGNTEAFF. CDR3 sequence (DNA): TGCGCCAGCACGGACAGGGGAAACACTGAAGCTTTCTTT. The rearrangement links TRBV5-1 to TRBJ1-1, with TRBD1 matching 9 bases. Losses at the gene ends were 6 bases for V and 2 bases for J; bases not matched to a gene: 2. From germline, CDR1 is SGHRS and CDR2 YFSETQ. CDR3 length: 13 residues.

This clonotype has more than one count but fewer than ten. This chain joins TRBV5-1 and TRBJ2-1, with D maybe TRBD2 (7 bases). The CDR3 is 16 amino acids. The V and J ends lost 6 bases and 12 bases respectively, with 28 bases between them. Germline CDR1 and CDR2: SGHRS and YFSETQ. The CDR3 loop is CASNTGLAGQRGGQFF. The CDR3 DNA is TGCGCCAGCAACACGGGACTGGCGGGACAAAGGGGGGGGCAGTTCTTC. The entire variable domain, with the rest obtained from reference TRBV5-1 and TRBJ2-1, is as follows: KAGVTQTPRYLIKTRGQQVTLSCSPISGHRSVSWYQQTPGQGLQFLFEYFSETQRNKGNFPGRFSGRQFSNSRSEMNVSTLELGDSALYLCASNTGLAGQRGGQFFGPGTRLTVL.

This clonotype appeared a few times. The rearrangement uses TRBV20-1 and TRBJ2-7; 7 bases match TRBD1. Germline V CDR1 and CDR2: DFQATT, SNEGSKA (reference sequence). The CDR3 covers 13 residues. V was clipped by 0 bases and J by 6 bases; unmatched bases: 5. Here the CDR3 reads CSARDGTVGEQYF. CDR3 bases: TGCAGTGCTAGAGATGGGACAGTCGGCGAGCAGTACTTC.

This clonotype has just a few counts. The V and J genes are TRBV25-1 and TRBJ2-4; unclear D gene. Gene TRBJ2-5 matches the end of the DNA better, so the J call may be wrong. The CDR3 runs 13 residues. Germline V gene data show CDR1 as MGHDK and CDR2 as SYGVNS. In DNA form, the CDR3 reads TGTGCCAGCTGGGCGGCCACGGGAGAGACCCAGTACTTC. This gives the protein CASWAATGETQYF.

The sample holds one count of this clonotype. This sequence joins TRBV5-1 and TRBJ1-4; 12 bases fit TRBD1. The junction had 7 bases not matched to a gene; V was cut back by 4 bases and J by 0 bases. This CDR3 is 18 amino acids long. Looked up from germline, CDR1 is SGHRS and CDR2 is YFSETQ. CDR3 in DNA: TGCGCCAGCAGCGCCCCGGGACAGGGGGCACCAACTAATGAAAAACTGTTTTTT. It specifies CASSAPGQGAPTNEKLFF.

The V and J genes are TRBV29-1 and TRBJ1-1; 8 bases are shared with TRBD1. Germline values: CDR1 SQVTM, CDR2 ANQGSEA. The CDR3 sequence is 14 residues long. The V gene end was trimmed by 6 bases and the J gene end by 6 bases; junction bases not matched to a gene: 12. CDR3 sequence: CSVLRTGQIPEAFF. The CDR3 DNA follows: TGCAGCGTCCTCCGGACAGGGCAAATTCCTGAAGCTTTCTTT. Looking up the rest from reference TRBV29-1 and TRBJ1-1 gives the full variable domain: SAVISQKPSRDICQRGTSLTIQCQVDSQVTMMFWYRQQPGQSLTLIATANQGSEATYESGFVIDKFPISRPNLTFSTLTVSNMSPEDSSIYLCSVLRTGQIPEAFFGQGTRLTVV.

This chain links TRBV4-2 with TRBJ2-3; TRBD2 aligns across 7 bases. The CDR3 runs to 18 residues. V shed 0 bases and J 6 bases; nucleotides not matched to a gene: 15. In germline, CDR1 is LGHNA, CDR2 YNFKEQ. This CDR3 is CASSQDSGAGGRRDTQYF. CDR3 in DNA: TGTGCCAGCAGCCAAGATAGTGGTGCGGGCGGGAGAAGGGATACGCAGTATTTT.

The chain is built from TRBV20-1 and TRBJ2-1; the D gene is possibly TRBD2 (6 bases). Looked up from germline, CDR1 is DFQATT and CDR2 is SNEGSKA (reference sequence). V was pared by 0 bases and J by 0 bases, with 18 bases between. CDR3 size: 18 residues. The CDR3 nucleotides are TGCAGTGCTAGAGATCCCCTAGCGCCCCATAGCTCCTACAATGAGCAGTTCTTC. This codes for CSARDPLAPHSSYNEQFF.

Only a few counts were recorded for this clonotype. This chain joins TRBV6-5 and TRBJ2-1; D possibly corresponds to TRBD2 (6 bases). The CDR3 sequence is 17 residues long. V was cut by 4 bases and J by 4 bases, with 20 bases left in between. Germline CDR1 MNHEY, CDR2 SVGAGI. The chain's CDR3 is CASSSVLGDLNYNEQFF. The CDR3 nucleotides read TGTGCCAGCAGTTCCGTCCTTGGGGACTTGAATTACAATGAGCAGTTCTTC.

The chain couples TRBV20-1 to TRBJ2-1; tentative D call: TRBD2 (6 bases). The germline V and J ends were trimmed by 3 bases and 3 bases, with 12 bases remaining between them. This CDR3 is built from 14 residues. The germline gives CDR1 DFQATT, CDR2 SNEGSKA (reference sequence). The CDR3 protein is CSARSLADYNEQFF. In nucleotides, the CDR3 is TGCAGTGCTAGGAGTTTAGCGGACTACAATGAGCAGTTCTTC.

The V gene is TRBV7-9, the J gene TRBJ2-1; 10 bases are a match to TRBD2. V dropped 0 bases and J dropped 3; count of bases not matched to a gene: 2. The CDR3 is 16 residues long. The germline V gene encodes CDR1 SEHNR and CDR2 FQNEAQ (reference sequence). CDR3 nucleotide sequence: TGTGCCAGCAGCTTAGCTAGCGGGGGGTTCTACAATGAGCAGTTCTTC. Translation gives CASSLASGGFYNEQFF.

J is TRBJ1-4 and V is TRBV20-1, with no clear D. CDR1 and CDR2 from the germline V gene are DFQATT and SNEGSKA (reference sequence). The CDR3 is made up of 15 amino acids. V was pared by 3 bases and J by 3 bases, with 14 bases between. CDR3 bases: TGCAGTGCTAGCCCCCAGCGGGGTGCTAATGAAAAACTGTTTTTT. This translates into CSASPQRGANEKLFF.

The chain combines TRBV20-1 with TRBJ2-4; TRBD2 aligns across 9 bases. The assigned J gene may be wrong: the sequence end matches TRBJ2-7 better. CDR3 length: 15 amino acids. CDR1 DFQATT and CDR2 SNEGSKA come from the germline V gene (reference sequence). The CDR3 here is CSARDRPSGIYEQYF. In DNA, the CDR3 is TGCAGTGCTAGAGATCGTCCTAGCGGGATCTACGAGCAGTACTTC.

This rearrangement joins TRBV4-2 to TRBJ2-3; 8 bases match TRBD2. The CDR3 totals 15 residues. The germline V gene encodes CDR1 LGHNA and CDR2 YNFKEQ. The J segment lost 4 bases and the V segment lost 3 bases, leaving 6 bases of the junction unmatched. This chain's CDR3 is CASSHRGGPPDTQYF. The CDR3 DNA sequence: TGTGCCAGCAGCCACCGGGGGGGGCCCCCAGATACGCAGTATTTT.

The chain carries TRBV6-6 and TRBJ2-7, with 8 bases fitting TRBD1. Germline V lookup: CDR1 MNHNY, CDR2 SVGAGI (reference sequence). There are 16 residues in the CDR3. With V trimmed by 2 bases and J by 1 base, 7 bases remained unmatched. The CDR3 loop reads CASSYGVGTGSYEQYF. The CDR3 DNA reads TGTGCCAGCAGTTACGGGGTGGGGACAGGATCCTACGAGCAGTACTTC.

The CDR3 DNA reads TGCAGTGCCAGAATAGCGGGAGGGAGTGGGAATGAGCAGTTCTTC. Translating it yields CSARIAGGSGNEQFF. The rearrangement links TRBV20-1 to TRBJ2-1, with 11 nucleotides matching TRBD2. Germline lookup yields CDR1 DFQATT and CDR2 SNEGSKA (reference sequence). Trimming removed 6 bases from V and 7 bases from J; junction bases left unmatched: 11. CDR3 length: 15 residues.

The chain combines TRBV5-1 with TRBJ1-2; D unclear. CDR3 size: 13 residues. CDR1 and CDR2 from the germline V gene are SGHRS and YFSETQ. V was shortened by 0 bases and J by 8 bases, with 11 bases between the two germline ends. The CDR3 DNA is TGCGCCAGCAGCTTGGGCCACCTACGGGGCTACACCTTC. Protein product: CASSLGHLRGYTF.

CDR3 loop: CAISESILADQFF. DNA for the CDR3: TGTGCCATCAGTGAGTCTATACTAGCGGATCAGTTCTTC. The chain combines TRBV10-3 with TRBJ2-1, with TRBD2 identical over 8 bases. This CDR3 contains 13 residues. The ends lost 0 bases at V and 13 bases at J; junction bases unmatched: 5. The germline CDR1 and CDR2 sequences are ENHRY and SYGVKD.

This clonotype was seen only a few times. This chain connects TRBV9 to TRBJ2-5; a weak D match, TRBD2 (7 bases). The V gene's germline CDR1 is SGDLS and CDR2 YYNGEE. The length of the CDR3 is 16 residues. The V end was cut by 0 bases, the J end by 4 bases, with 16 bases between. The CDR3 nucleotides are TGTGCCAGCAGCGTAGCTATTGGGGGGGGCCTAGAGACCCAGTACTTC. It specifies CASSVAIGGGLETQYF.

The chain combines TRBV10-3 with TRBJ1-4; D might be TRBD1 (5 bases). This CDR3 is 14 amino acids long. V lost 4 bases, J lost 5 bases, and 11 bases lay in between. The V gene's germline CDR1 is ENHRY and CDR2 SYGVKD. Here the CDR3 reads CAISGTGGNEKLFF. The CDR3 DNA sequence: TGTGCCATCAGTGGCACAGGCGGGAATGAAAAACTGTTTTTT.

This chain links TRBV5-1 with TRBJ2-7, with D hard to call. V shed 0 bases and J shed 1 base, with 17 bases lying between them. The CDR3 loop spans 17 amino acids. Germline values: CDR1 SGHRS, CDR2 YFSETQ. In DNA form, the CDR3 reads TGCGCCAGCAGCTTGGCCGACGGGTTTTTCGGGTCCTACGAGCAGTACTTC. Translation gives CASSLADGFFGSYEQYF.

The chain is built from TRBV30 and TRBJ1-2; 7 bases are a match to TRBD1. The germline gives CDR1 GTSNPN, CDR2 SVGIG (reference sequence). The V gene end was trimmed by 4 bases and the J gene end by 3 bases; junction bases not matched to a gene: 2. The CDR3 has 12 residues. The CDR3 DNA reads TGTGCCTGGACGGGACAGCACTATGGCTACACCTTC. Its protein product is CAWTGQHYGYTF.